This TCR beta chain was identified during a study of cytotoxic CD8 clonotypes in ibrutinib-treated CLL (TCRdb year 2021). Broadly, across the study: The cohort had 11 to 12 relapsed/refractory and 15 treatment-naive patients; 17 to 18 were IGHV unmutated. Partial responses were observed in some 24 patients and complete responses in 2; after a median follow-up of around 68 months, remission was maintained in around 14 patients and progression was observed in some twelve. Samples at response were collected after a median of roughly 13 months of treatment, with a range of roughly 6 to 40 months. Samples averaged around 280,000 productive templates and roughly 86,000 productive rearrangements. Longitudinal samples were obtainable from about 30% of the 86 participants in the trial. Cryopreserved peripheral blood mononuclear cells were obtained before treatment, at response, and at either sustained remission or disease progression. Patients were still on ibrutinib when every remission and progressive disease sample was collected. Findings and caveats that apply to the study as a whole: An increase in clonality was observed at ibrutinib response, with clonality remaining stable during sustained remission and falling back toward baseline at progression. Public clonotypes were found to be uncommon and were observed to contract or remain stable during treatment; the increase in clonality was shown to reflect expansion of private clonotypes at ibrutinib response. At baseline, clonality was higher than in age-matched healthy donors and showed a strong correlation with circulating CD8+ T-cell counts. Lymph node repertoires were not examined, and the timing of sampling was not matched between patients in sustained remission and those whose disease progressed.

The time point label for this specimen denotes: 12 to 13 months on ibrutinib. Approximately 2 micrograms of genomic DNA were extracted from cryopreserved PBMCs for TCR beta library preparation. Longitudinal blood samples from CLL patients on ibrutinib monotherapy were analyzed using high-throughput TCR beta sequencing. The patients were enrolled in a single-center, open-label phase 2 trial of ibrutinib monotherapy. As for this clone: Its antigen is unknown. No clone much larger than this one lies a single base away; base qualities are absent.

Each clonotype received, on average, 10x coverage in deep resolution sequencing performed on a MiSeq, where the target depth lay between 1 in 1 million and 1 in 200,000 T cells. The immunoSEQ hsTCRB Kit was used to generate TCR beta libraries. Turning to the authors' computational methods: ImmunoSEQ Data Assistant and ImmunoSEQ Analyzer were used for data analysis, and V, D and J genes were assigned according to IMGT definitions. Clonality, with values ranging from 0 to 1, was calculated as one minus the normalized Shannon entropy of productive rearrangement frequencies. Only overrepresented clonotypes making up at least 0.05% of each patient's repertoire were included in the public clonotype analysis. Fewer than 15 repertoires from age-matched healthy donors, obtained from immuneACCESS, served as clonality controls. TCRdb provides this immuneACCESS table in a form limited to in-frame rearrangements. Some clones are lacking; in checked studies, under half of them reflect an unresolved V gene, and why the rest are absent is not known. The V and J calls and the clone size are those of that table, but D and trimming were determined from the DNA. Present in this sample are hundreds of thousands of clones, roughly three quarters of which were seen just once. The ten largest clonotypes hold roughly 6.4% of the sample.

V lost 4 bases and J lost 1 base, and the count of bases not matched to a germline gene is 6. In the germline V gene, CDR1 corresponds to MNHEY and CDR2 to SVGAGI. The CDR3 goes from the cysteine to the phenylalanine over 16 residues. Only the CDR3 region is kept as DNA, spanning 48 bases read in frame from base 1. Recombination linked TRBV6-5 to TRBJ2-2; 7 central bases correspond to TRBD2. The input for sequencing was PBMCs, taken after 12 months of ibrutinib treatment. This receptor was obtained from a human donor with chronic lymphocytic leukemia. The CDR3 corresponds to CASSSGLGKNTGELFF. The nucleotide sequence reads TGTGCCAGCAGTTCCGGACTAGGGAAGAACACCGGGGAGCTGTTTTTT.